This T cell receptor beta chain is drawn from a study of identical twins. Healthy Caucasians alone served as donors. Template switching (which added a universal primer site) was used, and cDNA carried unique molecular identifiers. MiXCR was run by TCRdb on the 5' RACE reads, yielding one entry per CDR3 protein. This table holds 450,000 or so distinct CDR3 sequences, roughly a quarter found once. CDR3 length: 15 residues. From germline, CDR1 is SQVTM and CDR2 ANQGSEA. Trimming at V came to 4 bases and at J to 2 bases, leaving 6 bases not matched to a gene. The same data also went into a second study, on T cells expressing NK-cell markers. According to that study: The share of CD8+ T cells held by dominant NKG2C+ clonotypes was about 1.0-7.5% in six donors. Where several donors were concerned, these clonotypes also led the CD3+CD56-NKG2C+ fraction.

The sequence was obtained from a woman aged 18 to 35 in good health. The V gene is TRBV29-1, the J gene TRBJ2-1; TRBD2 matches at 9 bases. The sample consisted of CD4+ T cells sorted from blood. The CDR3 DNA reads TGCAGCGTTGTTAGCGGGGGCCGCACCTACAATGAGCAGTTCTTC. Residues: CSVVSGGRTYNEQFF.